Below, 14 T cell receptor beta chains from the same sample are listed, as sequenced in a study of T cell responses to AZD1222 COVID-19 vaccine. Sequencing was performed with immunoSEQ multiplex PCR; in TCRdb, only in-frame clones are kept and a portion is missing. The data contain approximately 140,000 clones, 85% to 95% of them singletons. This specimen consisted of peripheral blood, obtained on day 0 of MenACWY control vaccination. These receptors came from an adult in good health.

The gene calls are TRBV28 and TRBJ1-4, with D hard to call. From germline, CDR1 is MDHEN and CDR2 SYDVKM. The V end lost 1 base, the J end lost 8 bases, and 5 bases lay between the germline ends. The CDR3 covers 12 residues. CDR3 sequence reads: CASSLFSEKLFF. DNA of the CDR3: TGTGCCAGCAGTTTATTTAGCGAAAAACTGTTTTTT.

V gene TRBV7-8 combines with J gene TRBJ1-5; 7 positions match TRBD1. The V segment lost 1 base and the J segment 4 bases; nucleotides outside the gene matches: 4. This CDR3 spans 15 amino acids. CDR1 is SGHVS and CDR2 is FQNEAQ in the germline V gene. In DNA, the CDR3 is TGTGCCAGCAGCTTAGTCGGGGACAGAAATCAGCCCCAGCATTTT. Translation: CASSLVGDRNQPQHF.

V usage is TRBV28 and J usage is TRBJ1-2; D remains unclear. CDR1 and CDR2 (germline): MDHEN, SYDVKM. V lost 2 bases and J 4 bases, leaving 11 bases between the germline ends. The CDR3 sequence is 14 residues long. Here the CDR3 DNA reads TGTGCCAGCAGTTTAACCGGGCGGCTCTATGGCTACACCTTC. Translation: CASSLTGRLYGYTF.

The rearrangement links TRBV6-5 to TRBJ1-2, with TRBD1 matching 12 bases. Germline CDR1 and CDR2: MNHEY and SVGAGI. V lost 6 bases, J lost 5 bases, and 7 bases stayed unmatched. CDR3 length: 15 amino acids. The DNA of the CDR3 is TGTGCCAGCAGCAAGGGACAGGGGGCTTTTTATGGCTACACCTTC. Amino acid sequence: CASSKGQGAFYGYTF.

The rearrangement uses TRBV19 and TRBJ1-1; a possible D gene is TRBD1 (6 bases). The CDR3 has 15 amino acids. V was cut by 1 base and J by 5 bases, with 14 bases left in between. Germline lookup yields CDR1 LNHDA and CDR2 SQIVND (reference sequence). CDR3 protein: CASSIVPRGETEAFF. CDR3 coding DNA: TGTGCCAGTAGTATAGTTCCTAGGGGGGAGACTGAAGCTTTCTTT.

This rearrangement joins TRBV12-3 or TRBV12-4 to TRBJ1-6, with 7 bases matching TRBD1. The CDR3 runs 13 residues. Trimming took 6 bases from V and 10 from J; bases not matched to a gene: 6. The CDR3, as DNA: TGTGCCAGCAGCCGGGACAGACCCTCACCCCTCCACTTT. This gives the protein CASSRDRPSPLHF.

J is TRBJ1-1 and V is TRBV30; D remains ambiguous. This CDR3 contains 13 residues. CDR1 and CDR2 (germline): GTSNPN, SVGIG (reference sequence). The V and J ends lost 2 bases and 1 base respectively, with 8 bases between them. CDR3 coding DNA: TGTGCCTGGAGTCTAGTAGCGAACACTGAAGCTTTCTTT. It yields the protein CAWSLVANTEAFF.

This chain joins TRBV19 and TRBJ1-1; perhaps TRBD1 as D (6 bases). Germline V CDR1 and CDR2: LNHDA, SQIVND (reference sequence). V was trimmed by 1 base and J by 6 bases, leaving 9 bases between them. The CDR3 length is 13 residues. DNA for the CDR3: TGTGCCAGTAGTATAGCTAGGACAGCTGAAGCTTTCTTT. This translates into CASSIARTAEAFF.

This chain uses TRBV6-6 with TRBJ1-3, with a weak D call TRBD1 (5 bases). V was clipped by 5 bases and J by 4 bases, with 18 bases between them. This CDR3 has 16 amino acids. CDR1 is MNHNY, CDR2 SVGAGI, per germline (reference sequence). CDR3 region: CASSHLGGIGGNTIYF. CDR3 DNA sequence: TGTGCCAGCAGTCACCTGGGGGGGATCGGAGGAAACACCATATATTTT.

As regards this clone: This specimen includes other DNA sequences encoding the same CDR3. This sequence joins TRBV7-2 and TRBJ1-1; 7 bases agree with TRBD1. The CDR3 extends over 14 amino acids. Germline V gives CDR1 SGHTA, CDR2 FQGNSA. V lost 5 bases to trimming and J lost 2 bases; unmatched junction nucleotides: 5. The CDR3 DNA follows: TGTGCCAGCAGCCCCGGGACAGCAAACACTGAAGCTTTCTTT. Translating gives CASSPGTANTEAFF. Supplemented by reference TRBV7-2 and TRBJ1-1, the full variable domain reads GAGVSQSPSNKVTEKGKDVELRCDPISGHTALYWYRQSLGQGLEFLIYFQGNSAPDKSGLPSDRFSAERTGGSVSTLTIQRTQQEDSAVYLCASSPGTANTEAFFGQGTRLTVV.

V and J are TRBV7-3 and TRBJ2-7; no reliable D call. Trimming took 0 bases from V and 5 from J, leaving 11 bases between them. The CDR3 runs 14 residues. From germline, CDR1 is SGHTA and CDR2 FQGTGA. As DNA, the CDR3 is TGTGCCAGCAGCTTAACGAAACCACCCCACGAGCAGTACTTC. Its translation: CASSLTKPPHEQYF.

V usage is TRBV16 and J usage is TRBJ1-1, with 9 bases that match TRBD1. V lost 2 bases, J lost 2 bases, and 3 bases stayed unmatched. This CDR3 contains 15 residues. Germline V gives CDR1 KGHSY, CDR2 FQNENV. The CDR3 sequence is CASSQHRGLNTEAFF. The CDR3 DNA reads as TGTGCCAGCAGCCAACACAGGGGGCTTAACACTGAAGCTTTCTTT.

The CDR3 loop reads CASSYGGQPQHF. CDR3 bases: TGTGCCAGCAGCTATGGTGGACAGCCCCAGCATTTT. This rearrangement joins TRBV5-6 to TRBJ1-5, with D uncertain. Trimming pared 3 bases from V and 7 bases from J, leaving 8 bases between. From germline, CDR1 is SGHDT and CDR2 YYEEEE. The CDR3 spans 12 residues.

The chain combines TRBV7-2 with TRBJ2-1; D gene uncertain. The V gene lost 5 bases and the J gene lost 5 bases, with 22 bases spanning the gap. This CDR3 spans 17 amino acids. Germline CDR1 reads SGHTA; CDR2 reads FQGNSA. CDR3 residues: CASSLDRDIPSHNEQFF. The CDR3 nucleotides read TGTGCCAGCAGCCTAGATAGGGATATACCCTCACACAATGAGCAGTTCTTC.